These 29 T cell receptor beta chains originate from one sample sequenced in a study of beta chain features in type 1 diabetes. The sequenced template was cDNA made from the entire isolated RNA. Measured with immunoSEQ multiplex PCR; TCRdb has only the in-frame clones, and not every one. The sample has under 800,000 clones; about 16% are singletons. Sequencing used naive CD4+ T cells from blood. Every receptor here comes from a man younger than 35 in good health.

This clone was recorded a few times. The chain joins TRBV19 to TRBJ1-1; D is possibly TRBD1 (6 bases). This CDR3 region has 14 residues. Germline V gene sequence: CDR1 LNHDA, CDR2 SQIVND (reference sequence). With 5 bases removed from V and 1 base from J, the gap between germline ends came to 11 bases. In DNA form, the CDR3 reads TGTGCCAGTAGTCCGACGGACAGGAACACTGAAGCTTTCTTT. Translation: CASSPTDRNTEAFF.

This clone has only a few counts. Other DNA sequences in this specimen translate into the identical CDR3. This chain's CDR3 is CASSLSGYGYTF. DNA of the CDR3: TGTGCCAGCAGTTTATCGGGGTATGGCTACACCTTC. The chain has TRBV28 and TRBJ1-2, with unresolved D. V lost 1 base and J 5 bases, leaving 5 bases between the germline ends. Germline values: CDR1 MDHEN, CDR2 SYDVKM. The CDR3 runs 12 residues.

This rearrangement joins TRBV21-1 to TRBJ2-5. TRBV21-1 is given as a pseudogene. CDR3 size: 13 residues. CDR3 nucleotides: TGTGCCGCAAGACCCCGGGCCAAAGAGACCCAGTACTTC. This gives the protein CAARPRAKETQYF.

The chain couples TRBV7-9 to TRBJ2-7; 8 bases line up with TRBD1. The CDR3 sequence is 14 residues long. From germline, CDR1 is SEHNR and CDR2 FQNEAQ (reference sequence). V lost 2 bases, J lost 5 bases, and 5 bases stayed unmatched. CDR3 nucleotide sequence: TGTGCCAGCAGCTTATGGGACAGGATCGACGAGCAGTACTTC. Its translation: CASSLWDRIDEQYF.

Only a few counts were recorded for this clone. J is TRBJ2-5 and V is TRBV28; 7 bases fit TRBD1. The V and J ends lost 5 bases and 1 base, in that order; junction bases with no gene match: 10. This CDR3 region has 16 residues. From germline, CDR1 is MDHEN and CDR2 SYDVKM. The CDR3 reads CASSLTPQGVQETQYF. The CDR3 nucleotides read TGTGCCAGCAGTCTCACGCCCCAGGGGGTCCAAGAGACCCAGTACTTC.

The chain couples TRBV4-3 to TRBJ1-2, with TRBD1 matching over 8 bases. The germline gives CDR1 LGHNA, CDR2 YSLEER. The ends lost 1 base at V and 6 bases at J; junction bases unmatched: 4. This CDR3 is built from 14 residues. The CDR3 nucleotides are TGCGCCAGCAGCCAAGGCAGGGGGCACCATGGCTACACCTTC. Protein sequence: CASSQGRGHHGYTF.

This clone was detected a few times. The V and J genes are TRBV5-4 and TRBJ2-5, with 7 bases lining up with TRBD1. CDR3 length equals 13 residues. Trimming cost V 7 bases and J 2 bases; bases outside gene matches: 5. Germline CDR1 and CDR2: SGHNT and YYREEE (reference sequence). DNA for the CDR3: TGTGCCAGCGGACAGGCAGGACAAGAGACCCAGTACTTC. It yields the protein CASGQAGQETQYF.

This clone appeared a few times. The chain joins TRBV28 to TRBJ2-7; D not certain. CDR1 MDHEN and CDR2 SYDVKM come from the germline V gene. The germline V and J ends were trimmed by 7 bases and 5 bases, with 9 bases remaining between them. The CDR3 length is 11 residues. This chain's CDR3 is CASTGWDEQYF. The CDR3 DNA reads TGTGCCAGCACGGGTTGGGACGAGCAGTACTTC.

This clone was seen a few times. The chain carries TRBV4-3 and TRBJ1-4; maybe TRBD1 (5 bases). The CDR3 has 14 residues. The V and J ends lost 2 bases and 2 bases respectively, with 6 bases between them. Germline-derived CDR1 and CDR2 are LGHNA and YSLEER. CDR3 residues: CASSQQGTNEKLFF. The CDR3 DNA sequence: TGCGCCAGCAGCCAACAGGGTACTAATGAAAAACTGTTTTTT.

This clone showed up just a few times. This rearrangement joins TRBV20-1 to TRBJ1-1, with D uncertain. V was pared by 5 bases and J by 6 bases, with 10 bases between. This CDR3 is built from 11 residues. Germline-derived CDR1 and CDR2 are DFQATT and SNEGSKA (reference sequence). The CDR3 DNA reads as TGCAGTGCTGAGGACCAGGCTGAAGCTTTCTTT. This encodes CSAEDQAEAFF.

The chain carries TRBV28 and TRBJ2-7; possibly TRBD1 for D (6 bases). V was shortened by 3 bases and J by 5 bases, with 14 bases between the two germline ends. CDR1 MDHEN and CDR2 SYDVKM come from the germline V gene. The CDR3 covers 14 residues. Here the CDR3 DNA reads TGTGCCAGCAGTTTCCTTGGGGACAACCACGAGCAGTACTTC. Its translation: CASSFLGDNHEQYF.

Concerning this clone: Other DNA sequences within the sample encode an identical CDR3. The DNA for the CDR3 is TGTGCCAGCAGCTTGGCCGGTTCAGAGACCCAGTACTTC. Translated: CASSLAGSETQYF. The genes are TRBV5-4 and TRBJ2-5; D ambiguous. Trimming took off 0 bases at V and 4 bases at J, with 7 bases between the two ends. The germline gives CDR1 SGHNT, CDR2 YYREEE (reference sequence). The CDR3 has 13 amino acids.

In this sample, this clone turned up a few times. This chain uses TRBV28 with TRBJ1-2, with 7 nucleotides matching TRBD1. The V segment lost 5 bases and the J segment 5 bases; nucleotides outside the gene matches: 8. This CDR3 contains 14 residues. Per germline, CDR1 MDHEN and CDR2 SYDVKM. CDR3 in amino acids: CASSTRQGLYGYTF. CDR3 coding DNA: TGTGCCAGCAGTACCAGACAGGGACTTTATGGCTACACCTTC.

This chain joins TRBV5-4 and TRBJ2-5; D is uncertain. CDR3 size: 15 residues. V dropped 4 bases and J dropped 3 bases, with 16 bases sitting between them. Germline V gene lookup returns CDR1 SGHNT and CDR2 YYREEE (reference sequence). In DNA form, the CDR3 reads TGTGCCAGCAGCCGCTCCGCCGCGACGGAAGAGACCCAGTACTTC. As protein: CASSRSAATEETQYF.

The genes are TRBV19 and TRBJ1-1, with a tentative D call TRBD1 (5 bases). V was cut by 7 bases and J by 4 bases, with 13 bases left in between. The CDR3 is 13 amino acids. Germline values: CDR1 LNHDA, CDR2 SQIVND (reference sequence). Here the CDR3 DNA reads TGTGCCAGTACCCGGTTGGGGGGCACTGAAGCTTTCTTT. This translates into CASTRLGGTEAFF. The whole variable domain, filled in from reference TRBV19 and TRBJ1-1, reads DGGITQSPKYLFRKEGQNVTLSCEQNLNHDAMYWYRQDPGQGLRLIYYSQIVNDFQKGDIAEGYSVSREKKESFPLTVTSAQKNPTAFYLCASTRLGGTEAFFGQGTRLTVV.

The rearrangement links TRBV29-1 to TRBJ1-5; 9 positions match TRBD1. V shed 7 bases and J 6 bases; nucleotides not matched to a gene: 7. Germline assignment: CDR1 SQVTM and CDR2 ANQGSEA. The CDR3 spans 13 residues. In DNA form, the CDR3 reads TGCAGCGCCCGGGACAGGGTCGGTCAGCCCCAGCATTTT. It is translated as CSARDRVGQPQHF.

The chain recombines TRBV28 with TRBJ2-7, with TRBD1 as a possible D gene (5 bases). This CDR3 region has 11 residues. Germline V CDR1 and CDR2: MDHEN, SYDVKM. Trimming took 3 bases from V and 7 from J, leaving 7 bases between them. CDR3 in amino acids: CASSFNREQYF. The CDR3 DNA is TGTGCCAGCAGTTTCAACAGGGAGCAGTACTTC.

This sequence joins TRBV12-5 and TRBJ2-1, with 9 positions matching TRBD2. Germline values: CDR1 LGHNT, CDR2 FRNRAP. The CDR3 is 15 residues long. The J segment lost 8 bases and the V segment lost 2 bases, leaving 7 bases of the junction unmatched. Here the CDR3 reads CASGLLSGRRYEQFF. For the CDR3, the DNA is TGTGCTAGTGGTTTGCTTAGCGGGAGACGCTATGAGCAGTTCTTC.

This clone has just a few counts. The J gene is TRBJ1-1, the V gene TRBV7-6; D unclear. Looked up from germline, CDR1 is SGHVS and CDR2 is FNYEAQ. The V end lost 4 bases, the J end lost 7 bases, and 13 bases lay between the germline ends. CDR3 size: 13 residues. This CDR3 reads CASSSFAWDEAFF. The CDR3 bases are TGTGCCAGCAGCTCTTTCGCCTGGGATGAAGCTTTCTTT.

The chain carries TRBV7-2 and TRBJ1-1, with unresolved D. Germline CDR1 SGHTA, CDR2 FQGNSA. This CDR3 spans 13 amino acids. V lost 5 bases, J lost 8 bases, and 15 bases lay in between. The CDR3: CASSVPDGTEAFF. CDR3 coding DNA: TGTGCCAGCAGCGTACCGGACGGAACAGAAGCTTTCTTT.

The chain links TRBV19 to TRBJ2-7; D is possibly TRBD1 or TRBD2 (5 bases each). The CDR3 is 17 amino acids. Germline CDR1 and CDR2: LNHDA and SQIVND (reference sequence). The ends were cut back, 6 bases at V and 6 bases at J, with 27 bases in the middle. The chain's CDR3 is CASSSEGSRSDHAEQYF. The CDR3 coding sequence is TGTGCCAGTAGCTCAGAGGGGAGCAGGTCGGATCATGCCGAGCAGTACTTC.

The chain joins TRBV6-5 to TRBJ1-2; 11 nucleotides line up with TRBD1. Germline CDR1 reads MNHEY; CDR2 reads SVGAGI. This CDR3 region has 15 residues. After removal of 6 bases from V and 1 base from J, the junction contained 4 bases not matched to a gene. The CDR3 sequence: CASRGTGGSNYGYTF. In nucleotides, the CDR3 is TGTGCCAGCAGGGGGACAGGGGGAAGTAACTATGGCTACACCTTC.

CDR3 DNA sequence: TGTGCCAGTAGTCAAGAGGGGGTCCGGTCACCCCTCCACTTT. This gives the protein CASSQEGVRSPLHF. J is TRBJ1-6 and V is TRBV19; D is perhaps TRBD1 (6 bases). This CDR3 contains 14 residues. CDR1 and CDR2 (germline): LNHDA, SQIVND (reference sequence). The germline V and J ends were trimmed by 5 bases and 10 bases, with 15 bases remaining between them. Looking up the rest from reference TRBV19 and TRBJ1-6 gives the full variable domain: DGGITQSPKYLFRKEGQNVTLSCEQNLNHDAMYWYRQDPGQGLRLIYYSQIVNDFQKGDIAEGYSVSREKKESFPLTVTSAQKNPTAFYLCASSQEGVRSPLHFGNGTRLTVT.

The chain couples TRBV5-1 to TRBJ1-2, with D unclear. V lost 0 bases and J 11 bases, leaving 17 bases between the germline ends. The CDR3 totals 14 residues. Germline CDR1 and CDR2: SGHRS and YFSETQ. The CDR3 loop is CASSLDGSGRVYTF. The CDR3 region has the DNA TGCGCCAGCAGCTTGGACGGGTCCGGACGAGTGTACACCTTC.

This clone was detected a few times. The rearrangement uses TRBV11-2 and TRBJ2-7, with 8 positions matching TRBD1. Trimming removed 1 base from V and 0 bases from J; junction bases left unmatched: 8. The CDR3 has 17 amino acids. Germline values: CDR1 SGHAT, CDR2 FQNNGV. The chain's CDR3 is CASSLGIRGQPSYEQYF. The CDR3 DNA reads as TGTGCCAGCAGCTTAGGGATCAGGGGGCAACCCTCCTACGAGCAGTACTTC.

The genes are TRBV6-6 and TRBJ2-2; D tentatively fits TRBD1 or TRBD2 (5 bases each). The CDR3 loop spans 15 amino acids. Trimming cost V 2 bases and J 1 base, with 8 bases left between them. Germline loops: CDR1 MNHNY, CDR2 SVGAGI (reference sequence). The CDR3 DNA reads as TGTGCCAGCAGTTACAATGGGGGGAACACCGGGGAGCTGTTTTTT. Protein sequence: CASSYNGGNTGELFF.

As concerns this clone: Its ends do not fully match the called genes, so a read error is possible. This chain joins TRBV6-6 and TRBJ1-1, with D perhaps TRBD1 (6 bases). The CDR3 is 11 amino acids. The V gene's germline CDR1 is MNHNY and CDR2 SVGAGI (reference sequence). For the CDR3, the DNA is TGTGCCAGCAGTTACGACAGGTGGGTGAGGTTT. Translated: CASSYDRWVRF.

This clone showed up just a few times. The CDR3 region has the DNA TGTGCCAGTAGTCGCCCATGGGACCCTCGGCTCCGGGACACCATATATTTT. Its protein product is CASSRPWDPRLRDTIYF. This chain connects TRBV19 to TRBJ1-3; perhaps TRBD1 as D (5 bases). V gave up 5 bases and J gave up 8 bases, with 25 bases separating them. Looked up from germline, CDR1 is LNHDA and CDR2 is SQIVND (reference sequence). The length of the CDR3 is 17 residues.

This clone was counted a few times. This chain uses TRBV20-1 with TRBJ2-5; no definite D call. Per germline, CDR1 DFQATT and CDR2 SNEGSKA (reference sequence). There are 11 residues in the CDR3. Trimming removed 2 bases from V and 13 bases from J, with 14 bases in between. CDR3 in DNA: TGCAGTGCTAGAATCGGGTGGGGTCGGTACTTC. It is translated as CSARIGWGRYF.